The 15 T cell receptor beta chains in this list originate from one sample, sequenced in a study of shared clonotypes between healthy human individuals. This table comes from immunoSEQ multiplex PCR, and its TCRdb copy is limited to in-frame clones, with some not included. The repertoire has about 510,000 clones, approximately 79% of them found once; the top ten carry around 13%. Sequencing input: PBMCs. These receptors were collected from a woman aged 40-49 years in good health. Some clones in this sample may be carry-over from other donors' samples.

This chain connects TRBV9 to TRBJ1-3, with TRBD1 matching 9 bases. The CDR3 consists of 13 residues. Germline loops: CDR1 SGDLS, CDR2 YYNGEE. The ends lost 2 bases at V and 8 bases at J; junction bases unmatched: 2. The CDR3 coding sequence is TGTGCCAGCAGCGTCCGACAGGGGGACACCATATATTTT. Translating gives CASSVRQGDTIYF.

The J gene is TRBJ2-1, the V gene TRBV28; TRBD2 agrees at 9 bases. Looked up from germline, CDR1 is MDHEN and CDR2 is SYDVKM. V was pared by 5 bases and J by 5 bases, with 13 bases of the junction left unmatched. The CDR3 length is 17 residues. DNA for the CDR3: TGTGCCAGCAGTCCCCTGACTAGCGGTACTATTAACAATGAGCAGTTCTTC. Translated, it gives CASSPLTSGTINNEQFF.

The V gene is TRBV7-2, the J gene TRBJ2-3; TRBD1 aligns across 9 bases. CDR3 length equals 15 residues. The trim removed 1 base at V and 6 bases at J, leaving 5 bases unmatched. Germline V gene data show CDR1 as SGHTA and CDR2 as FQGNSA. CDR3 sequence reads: CASSLDRTGVDTQYF. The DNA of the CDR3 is TGTGCCAGCAGCTTAGACAGGACAGGGGTGGATACGCAGTATTTT. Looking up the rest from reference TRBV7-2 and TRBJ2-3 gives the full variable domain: GAGVSQSPSNKVTEKGKDVELRCDPISGHTALYWYRQSLGQGLEFLIYFQGNSAPDKSGLPSDRFSAERTGGSVSTLTIQRTQQEDSAVYLCASSLDRTGVDTQYFGPGTRLTVL.

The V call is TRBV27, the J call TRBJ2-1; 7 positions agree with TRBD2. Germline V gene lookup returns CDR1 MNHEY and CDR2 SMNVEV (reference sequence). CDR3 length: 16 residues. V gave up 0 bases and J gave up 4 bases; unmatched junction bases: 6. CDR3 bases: TGTGCCAGCAGTTTATCCGTGAGGGAGGGATACAATGAGCAGTTCTTC. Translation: CASSLSVREGYNEQFF.

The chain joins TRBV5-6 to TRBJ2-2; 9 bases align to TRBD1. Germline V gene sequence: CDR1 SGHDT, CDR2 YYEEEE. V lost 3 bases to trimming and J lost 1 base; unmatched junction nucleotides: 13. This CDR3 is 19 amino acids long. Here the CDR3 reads CASSSTGGTFSRNTGELFF. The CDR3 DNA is TGTGCCAGCAGCTCCACAGGGGGCACCTTCTCGAGGAACACCGGGGAGCTGTTTTTT.

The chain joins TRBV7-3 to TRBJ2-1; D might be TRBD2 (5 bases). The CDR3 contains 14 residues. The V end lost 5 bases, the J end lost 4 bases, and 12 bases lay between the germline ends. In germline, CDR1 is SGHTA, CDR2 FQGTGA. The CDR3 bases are TGTGCCAGCAGCCCCATGAGCGGATACAATGAGCAGTTCTTC. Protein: CASSPMSGYNEQFF.

Here the CDR3 DNA reads TGTGCCATCAGTGAGTCGATAACAGGGAACTATGGCTACACCTTC. Translated: CAISESITGNYGYTF. The V and J genes are TRBV10-3 and TRBJ1-2; TRBD1 is a possible D gene (6 bases). CDR1 is ENHRY, CDR2 SYGVKD, per germline. The CDR3 spans 15 residues. V shed 0 bases and J shed 2 bases, with 10 bases lying between them.

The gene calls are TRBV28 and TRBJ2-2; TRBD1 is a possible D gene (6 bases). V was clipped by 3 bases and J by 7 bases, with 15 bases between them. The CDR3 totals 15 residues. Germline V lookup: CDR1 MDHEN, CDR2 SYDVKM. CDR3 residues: CASSLLQGSGGELFF. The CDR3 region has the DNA TGTGCCAGCAGTTTGCTACAGGGTTCGGGCGGGGAGCTGTTTTTT.

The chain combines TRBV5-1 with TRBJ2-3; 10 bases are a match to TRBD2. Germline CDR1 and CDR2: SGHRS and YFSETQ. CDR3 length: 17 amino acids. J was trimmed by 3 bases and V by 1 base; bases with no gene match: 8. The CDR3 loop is CASSLSLLAGSTDTQYF. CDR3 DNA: TGCGCCAGCAGCTTGTCCCTACTAGCGGGATCAACAGATACGCAGTATTTT. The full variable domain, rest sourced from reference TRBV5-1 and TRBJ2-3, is KAGVTQTPRYLIKTRGQQVTLSCSPISGHRSVSWYQQTPGQGLQFLFEYFSETQRNKGNFPGRFSGRQFSNSRSEMNVSTLELGDSALYLCASSLSLLAGSTDTQYFGPGTRLTVL.

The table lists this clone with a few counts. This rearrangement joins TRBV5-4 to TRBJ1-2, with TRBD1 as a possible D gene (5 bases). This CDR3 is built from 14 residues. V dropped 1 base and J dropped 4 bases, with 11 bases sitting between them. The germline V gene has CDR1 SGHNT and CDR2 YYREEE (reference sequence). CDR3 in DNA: TGTGCCAGCAGCTTGACGGGGACCCTCTATGGCTACACCTTC. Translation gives CASSLTGTLYGYTF. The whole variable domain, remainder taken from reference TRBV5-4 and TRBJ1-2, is ETGVTQSPTHLIKTRGQQVTLRCSSQSGHNTVSWYQQALGQGPQFIFQYYREEENGRGNFPPRFSGLQFPNYSSELNVNALELDDSALYLCASSLTGTLYGYTFGSGTRLTVV.

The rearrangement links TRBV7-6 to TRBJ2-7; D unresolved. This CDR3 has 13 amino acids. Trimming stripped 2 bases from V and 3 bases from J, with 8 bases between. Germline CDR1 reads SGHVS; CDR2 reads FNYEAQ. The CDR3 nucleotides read TGTGCCAGCAGCTTAAGTGAGAGCTACGAGCAGTACTTC. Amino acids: CASSLSESYEQYF.

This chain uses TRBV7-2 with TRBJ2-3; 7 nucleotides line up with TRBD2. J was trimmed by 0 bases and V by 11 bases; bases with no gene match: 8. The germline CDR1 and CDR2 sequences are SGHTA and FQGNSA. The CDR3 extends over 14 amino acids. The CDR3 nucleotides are TGTGCCGGCGGGGGTAGTCTTAGCACAGATACGCAGTATTTT. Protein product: CAGGGSLSTDTQYF.

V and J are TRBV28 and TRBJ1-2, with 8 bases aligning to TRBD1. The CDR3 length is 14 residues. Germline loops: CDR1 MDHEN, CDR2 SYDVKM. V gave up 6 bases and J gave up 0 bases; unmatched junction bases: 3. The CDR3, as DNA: TGTGCCAGCAGCTGGACAGGGACTAACTATGGCTACACCTTC. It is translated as CASSWTGTNYGYTF.

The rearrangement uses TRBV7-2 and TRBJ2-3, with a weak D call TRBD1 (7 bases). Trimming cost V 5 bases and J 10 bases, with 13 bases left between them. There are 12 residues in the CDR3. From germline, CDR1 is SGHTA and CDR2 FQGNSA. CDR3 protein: CASSQGEVPQYF. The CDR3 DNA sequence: TGTGCCAGCAGCCAGGGGGAGGTTCCGCAGTATTTT.

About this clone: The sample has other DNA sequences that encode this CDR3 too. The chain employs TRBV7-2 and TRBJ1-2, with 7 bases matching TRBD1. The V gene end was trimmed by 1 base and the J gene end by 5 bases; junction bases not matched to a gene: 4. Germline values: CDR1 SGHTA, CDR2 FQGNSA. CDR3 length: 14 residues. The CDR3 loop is CASSLGQGGYGYTF. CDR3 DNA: TGTGCCAGCAGCTTAGGACAGGGAGGATATGGCTACACCTTC.